The 30 T cell receptor beta chains below were found in one sample sequenced in a study of T cell changes during pregnancy in multiple sclerosis. Sequencing was performed with immunoSEQ multiplex PCR; in TCRdb, only in-frame clones are kept and a portion is missing. The sample consists of tens of thousands of clones, roughly 88% of them appearing once. The input for sequencing was peripheral blood, taken in the first trimester of pregnancy. The receptor source for this set is a female donor in good health, enrolled as a control in a pregnancy study.

This sequence joins TRBV20-1 and TRBJ2-1, with D perhaps matching TRBD2 (5 bases). The germline CDR1 and CDR2 sequences are DFQATT and SNEGSKA (reference sequence). This CDR3 contains 11 residues. CDR3 coding DNA: TGCAGCGGAGGACGCAACAATGAGCAGTTCTTC. Translating it yields CSGGRNNEQFF.

The V and J genes are TRBV29-1 and TRBJ1-5; tentative D call: TRBD1 (6 bases). The germline V gene encodes CDR1 SQVTM and CDR2 ANQGSEA. The CDR3 is 15 residues long. The ends were cut back, 7 bases at V and 0 bases at J, with 16 bases in the middle. CDR3 in DNA: TGCAGCGCATTGACAGGACCTTATAGCAATCAGCCCCAGCATTTT. Its translation: CSALTGPYSNQPQHF.

This chain links TRBV4-1 with TRBJ2-1; TRBD2 aligns across 10 bases. With V trimmed by 4 bases and J by 5 bases, 8 bases remained unmatched. The germline gives CDR1 MGHRA, CDR2 YSYEKL. The CDR3 length is 16 residues. The CDR3 spells CASSPERTSGNNEQFF. DNA of the CDR3: TGCGCCAGCAGCCCAGAACGGACTAGCGGCAACAATGAGCAGTTCTTC.

J is TRBJ1-2 and V is TRBV23-1; unclear D gene. TRBV23-1 is annotated as an ORF whose role is uncertain. V dropped 3 bases and J dropped 7 bases, with 6 bases sitting between them. The length of the CDR3 is 11 residues. The CDR3 DNA sequence: TGCGCCAGCAGTCATTCAGGTGGCTACACCTTC. This sequence encodes CASSHSGGYTF.

The CDR3 DNA reads TGCGCCAGCAGCCAAGACCCACAGGGGAGCCGCCTGGGGGCTTTCTTT. It translates to CASSQDPQGSRLGAFF. The chain uses TRBV4-3 and TRBJ1-1; 7 bases fit TRBD1. The J segment lost 11 bases and the V segment lost 0 bases, leaving 15 bases of the junction unmatched. Germline CDR1 is LGHNA and CDR2 is YSLEER. CDR3 length: 16 residues.

To note about this clone: Within the sample, other DNA sequences also encode this same CDR3. This chain connects TRBV5-1 to TRBJ2-7; TRBD1 might be the D (6 bases). The CDR3 totals 13 residues. Trimming shortened V by 1 base and J by 4 bases, and 9 bases separated the two germline ends. From germline, CDR1 is SGHRS and CDR2 YFSETQ. CDR3 region: CASSLTGPYEQYF. As DNA, the CDR3 is TGCGCCAGCAGCTTGACAGGGCCGTACGAGCAGTACTTC.

V is TRBV18 and J is TRBJ1-1; perhaps TRBD1 as D (5 bases). The germline V and J ends were trimmed by 5 bases and 1 base, with 8 bases remaining between them. The germline V gene encodes CDR1 KGHSH and CDR2 LQKENI. The CDR3 extends over 13 amino acids. DNA for the CDR3: TGTGCCAGCTCAACAACAGGGAACACTGAAGCTTTCTTT. Translated: CASSTTGNTEAFF.

The chain recombines TRBV2 with TRBJ2-4; 10 nucleotides align to TRBD2. Trimming at V came to 2 bases and at J to 0 bases, leaving 4 bases not matched to a gene. Germline assignment: CDR1 SNHLY and CDR2 FYNNEI. This CDR3 has 17 amino acids. CDR3 protein: CASSERVAGGAKNIQYF. In nucleotides, the CDR3 is TGTGCCAGCAGTGAAAGGGTAGCGGGGGGAGCCAAAAACATTCAGTACTTC.

DNA for the CDR3: TGTGCCAGCAGTCCCCAGGGGACTGAAGCTTTCTTT. Protein product: CASSPQGTEAFF. The rearrangement links TRBV6-5 to TRBJ1-1, with a weak D call TRBD1 (6 bases). The germline V gene has CDR1 MNHEY and CDR2 SVGAGI. CDR3 length equals 12 residues. V was shortened by 5 bases and J by 5 bases, with 9 bases between the two germline ends.

The table lists this clone with a count of one. The chain carries TRBV4-1 and TRBJ2-7; 9 bases agree with TRBD2. CDR3 length: 16 amino acids. Germline CDR1 reads MGHRA; CDR2 reads YSYEKL. The junction had 9 bases not matched to a gene; V was cut back by 4 bases and J by 2 bases. The CDR3 loop reads CASSPSSGIRPYEQYF. The CDR3 DNA reads TGCGCCAGCAGCCCTTCTAGCGGGATCCGCCCCTACGAGCAGTACTTC.

J is TRBJ1-1 and V is TRBV6-5; 7 bases agree with TRBD1. The V gene's germline CDR1 is MNHEY and CDR2 SVGAGI. The CDR3 runs 15 residues. J gave up 1 base and V 5 bases, and 7 bases lay outside the gene matches. The CDR3 loop reads CASSAYRGGNTEAFF. In nucleotides, the CDR3 is TGTGCCAGCAGTGCCTACAGGGGCGGGAACACTGAAGCTTTCTTT.

V and J are TRBV30 and TRBJ1-5; 8 bases are a match to TRBD1. The V and J ends lost 2 bases and 7 bases, in that order; junction bases with no gene match: 10. Germline CDR1 is GTSNPN and CDR2 is SVGIG (reference sequence). The CDR3 loop spans 15 amino acids. CDR3 DNA: TGTGCCTGGAGTCGGGGGGACAGGCCTGCGCAGCCCCAGCATTTT. Translating it yields CAWSRGDRPAQPQHF. Complete variable domain (other parts from reference TRBV30 and TRBJ1-5): SQTIHQWPATLVQPVGSPLSLECTVEGTSNPNLYWYRQAAGRGLQLLFYSVGIGQISSEVPQNLSASRPQDRQFILSSKKLLLSDSGFYLCAWSRGDRPAQPQHFGDGTRLSIL.

The chain combines TRBV28 with TRBJ1-5; 7 positions match TRBD1. The CDR3 consists of 17 residues. V gave up 6 bases and J gave up 3 bases; unmatched junction bases: 14. Germline V gives CDR1 MDHEN, CDR2 SYDVKM. DNA for the CDR3: TGTGCCAGCAGCGGGACAGCCGGATTGCTTGTCAATCAGCCCCAGCATTTT. This encodes CASSGTAGLLVNQPQHF. The variable domain in full, with the rest retrieved from reference TRBV28 and TRBJ1-5, is DVKVTQSSRYLVKRTGEKVFLECVQDMDHENMFWYRQDPGLGLRLIYFSYDVKMKEKGDIPEGYSVSREKKERFSLILESASTNQTSMYLCASSGTAGLLVNQPQHFGDGTRLSIL.

The chain joins TRBV28 to TRBJ2-5, with a tentative D call TRBD2 (6 bases). CDR1 and CDR2 (germline): MDHEN, SYDVKM. V was pared by 6 bases and J by 5 bases, with 13 bases between. The CDR3 loop spans 13 amino acids. The DNA for the CDR3 is TGTGCCAGCAGCGGCGGGATTGGTGAGACCCAGTACTTC. It yields the protein CASSGGIGETQYF.

The chain couples TRBV11-2 to TRBJ2-5; D is possibly TRBD1 (5 bases). The CDR3 totals 16 residues. Looked up from germline, CDR1 is SGHAT and CDR2 is FQNNGV. The ends were cut back, 5 bases at V and 1 base at J, with 17 bases in the middle. CDR3 loop: CASSRVGPTAQETQYF. For the CDR3, the DNA is TGTGCCAGCAGCAGGGTGGGGCCTACAGCCCAAGAGACCCAGTACTTC.

The chain joins TRBV5-1 to TRBJ1-6, with D possibly being TRBD1 (6 bases). V was clipped by 4 bases and J by 11 bases, with 10 bases between them. CDR1 is SGHRS, CDR2 YFSETQ, per germline. CDR3 length: 12 amino acids. CDR3 region: CASSATGPPLHF. CDR3 DNA: TGCGCCAGCAGCGCAACAGGGCCACCCCTCCACTTT.

V gene TRBV6-6 combines with J gene TRBJ1-5, with 10 bases matching TRBD1. The CDR3 contains 14 residues. J gave up 6 bases and V 6 bases, and 5 bases lay outside the gene matches. CDR1 is MNHNY, CDR2 SVGAGI, per germline (reference sequence). The CDR3, as DNA: TGTGCCAGCAGCTCGGACAGGGGGATTCAGCCCCAGCATTTT. It specifies CASSSDRGIQPQHF.

The chain recombines TRBV5-1 with TRBJ2-3; 9 nucleotides align to TRBD2. Germline CDR1 SGHRS, CDR2 YFSETQ. The CDR3 has 17 amino acids. Trimming cost V 1 base and J 1 base; bases outside gene matches: 7. CDR3 sequence (DNA): TGCGCCAGCAGCTTGAGTAGCGGGGGTAAGGGCACAGATACGCAGTATTTT. This gives the protein CASSLSSGGKGTDTQYF.

The V gene is TRBV4-3, the J gene TRBJ1-2, with 7 bases aligning to TRBD1. The CDR3 extends over 15 amino acids. V lost 2 bases, J lost 3 bases, and 6 bases stayed unmatched. CDR1 is LGHNA and CDR2 is YSLEER in the germline V gene. This chain's CDR3 is CASSQNRGRYYGYTF. CDR3 nucleotide sequence: TGCGCCAGCAGCCAAAACAGGGGAAGATACTATGGCTACACCTTC.

The chain joins TRBV6-6 to TRBJ2-4; 8 nucleotides align to TRBD2. CDR1 and CDR2 (germline): MNHNY, SVGAGI (reference sequence). V was clipped by 7 bases and J by 7 bases; unmatched bases: 6. The CDR3 spans 13 residues. The CDR3 DNA is TGTGCCAGCACGGGACTAGTGGGGAACATTCAGTACTTC. It encodes CASTGLVGNIQYF.

The chain combines TRBV28 with TRBJ2-7; 7 bases map to TRBD1. The germline V gene encodes CDR1 MDHEN and CDR2 SYDVKM. This CDR3 spans 15 amino acids. With 4 bases clipped from V and 0 bases from J, the junction kept 6 bases outside the gene matches. DNA of the CDR3: TGTGCCAGCAGTTCCTGGACAGGCGTCTCCTACGAGCAGTACTTC. Encoded protein: CASSSWTGVSYEQYF.

V gene TRBV6-1 combines with J gene TRBJ2-3; D is perhaps TRBD1 (6 bases). This CDR3 spans 13 amino acids. The V gene lost 10 bases and the J gene lost 2 bases, with 13 bases spanning the gap. The germline gives CDR1 MNHNS, CDR2 SASEGT. In DNA, the CDR3 is TGTGCCACCTTGGGGGCAGCCACAGATACGCAGTATTTT. Residues: CATLGAATDTQYF.

The V and J genes are TRBV27 and TRBJ2-3; D is possibly TRBD2 (6 bases). Germline assignment: CDR1 MNHEY and CDR2 SMNVEV (reference sequence). The V end lost 6 bases, the J end lost 2 bases, and 18 bases lay between the germline ends. The CDR3 has 16 amino acids. The CDR3, as DNA: TGTGCCAGCAGCATTAGCGGCCGCAGCTCCACAGATACGCAGTATTTT. It yields the protein CASSISGRSSTDTQYF.

The chain carries TRBV30 and TRBJ1-1, with 9 bases matching TRBD1. This CDR3 contains 13 residues. J gave up 1 base and V 3 bases, and 0 bases lay outside the gene matches. Germline CDR1 is GTSNPN and CDR2 is SVGIG (reference sequence). CDR3 in DNA: TGTGCCTGGAGGGACAGGGGGAACACTGAAGCTTTCTTT. This sequence encodes CAWRDRGNTEAFF.

This chain uses TRBV5-1 with TRBJ1-4; a weak D match, TRBD1 (6 bases). The CDR3 length is 15 residues. The V gene lost 0 bases and the J gene lost 7 bases, with 13 bases spanning the gap. Germline V gene data show CDR1 as SGHRS and CDR2 as YFSETQ. The CDR3 protein is CASSLERGGAEKLFF. The CDR3, as DNA: TGCGCCAGCAGCTTGGAGAGGGGGGGAGCTGAAAAACTGTTTTTT.

The V call is TRBV5-6, the J call TRBJ1-1; no clear D gene. Germline V CDR1 and CDR2: SGHDT, YYEEEE. There are 14 residues in the CDR3. V was cut by 3 bases and J by 1 base, with 10 bases left in between. CDR3 protein: CASSSLTGNTEAFF. The CDR3 DNA reads TGTGCCAGCAGCTCCCTGACTGGGAACACTGAAGCTTTCTTT.

This chain joins TRBV6-5 and TRBJ2-7; D might be TRBD1 (5 bases). V lost 5 bases and J 4 bases, leaving 9 bases between the germline ends. The CDR3 totals 12 residues. Germline V gives CDR1 MNHEY, CDR2 SVGAGI. The CDR3 DNA reads TGTGCCAGCAGTGGGGCCCGATACGAGCAGTACTTC. It specifies CASSGARYEQYF.

The V call is TRBV28, the J call TRBJ1-2, with TRBD1 matching 8 bases. The CDR3 spans 15 residues. The V gene end was trimmed by 6 bases and the J gene end by 7 bases; junction bases not matched to a gene: 13. In germline, CDR1 is MDHEN, CDR2 SYDVKM. CDR3 nucleotides: TGTGCCAGCAGCCCGACCGGGCAGGGGGCGCCTGGCTACACCTTC. This encodes CASSPTGQGAPGYTF.

The chain couples TRBV7-2 to TRBJ2-7; a possible D gene is TRBD2 (6 bases). Trimming took off 6 bases at V and 3 bases at J, with 15 bases between the two ends. Germline V gene data show CDR1 as SGHTA and CDR2 as FQGNSA. This CDR3 region has 14 residues. The CDR3 reads CASSASAGNYEQYF. The CDR3 DNA reads TGTGCCAGCAGTGCCTCGGCGGGAAACTACGAGCAGTACTTC.

The gene calls are TRBV19 and TRBJ2-3, with 8 bases lining up with TRBD2. V lost 0 bases to trimming and J lost 8 bases; unmatched junction nucleotides: 13. This CDR3 is built from 17 residues. The germline CDR1 and CDR2 sequences are LNHDA and SQIVND (reference sequence). CDR3: CASSIDDSGTLIGTQYF. The DNA for the CDR3 is TGTGCCAGTAGTATAGATGATAGCGGGACTCTTATAGGTACGCAGTATTTT.